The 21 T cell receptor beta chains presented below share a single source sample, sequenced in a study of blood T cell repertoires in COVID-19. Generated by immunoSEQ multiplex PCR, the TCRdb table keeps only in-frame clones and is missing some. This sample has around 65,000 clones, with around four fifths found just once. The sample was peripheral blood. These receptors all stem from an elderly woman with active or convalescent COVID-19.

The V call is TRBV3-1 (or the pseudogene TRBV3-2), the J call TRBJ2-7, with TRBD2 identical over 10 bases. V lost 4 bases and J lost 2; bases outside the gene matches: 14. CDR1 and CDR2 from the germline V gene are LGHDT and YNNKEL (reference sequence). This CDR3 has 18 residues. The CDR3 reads CASSPRRGMSGGAYEQYF. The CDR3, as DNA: TGTGCCAGCAGCCCCCGCCGGGGTATGAGCGGGGGGGCCTACGAGCAGTACTTC.

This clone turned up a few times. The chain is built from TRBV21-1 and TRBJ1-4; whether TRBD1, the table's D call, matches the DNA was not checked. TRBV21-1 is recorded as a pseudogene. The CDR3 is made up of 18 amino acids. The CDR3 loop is CASTPGQRTLATNEKLFF. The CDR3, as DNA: TGTGCCAGCACCCCGGGACAAAGGACCCTCGCAACTAATGAAAAACTGTTTTTT.

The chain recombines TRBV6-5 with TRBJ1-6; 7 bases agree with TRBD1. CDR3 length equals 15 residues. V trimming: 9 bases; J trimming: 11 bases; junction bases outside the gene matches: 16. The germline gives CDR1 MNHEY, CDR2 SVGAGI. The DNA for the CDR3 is TGTGCCAGTTCAACCAAGGGCAGGGGGATTGCACCCCTCCACTTT. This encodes CASSTKGRGIAPLHF.

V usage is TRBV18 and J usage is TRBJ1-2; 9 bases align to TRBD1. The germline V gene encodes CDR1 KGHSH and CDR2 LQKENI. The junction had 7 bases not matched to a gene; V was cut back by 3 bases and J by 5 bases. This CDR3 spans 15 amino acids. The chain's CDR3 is CASSPPPGTGYGYTF. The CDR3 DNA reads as TGTGCCAGCTCACCTCCCCCTGGGACAGGGTATGGCTACACCTTC.

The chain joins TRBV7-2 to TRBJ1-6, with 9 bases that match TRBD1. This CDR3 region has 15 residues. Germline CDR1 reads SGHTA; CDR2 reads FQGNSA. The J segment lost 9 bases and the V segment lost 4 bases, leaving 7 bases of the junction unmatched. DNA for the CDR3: TGTGCCAGCAGCTCGGGGACAGGGATGACTTCACCCCTCCACTTT. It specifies CASSSGTGMTSPLHF.

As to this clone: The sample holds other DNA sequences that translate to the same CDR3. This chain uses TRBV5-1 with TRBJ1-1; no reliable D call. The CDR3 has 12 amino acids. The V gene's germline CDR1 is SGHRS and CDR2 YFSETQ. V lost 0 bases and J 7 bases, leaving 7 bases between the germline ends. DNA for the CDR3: TGCGCCAGCAGCTTGGCCGAGGGTGAAGCTTTCTTT. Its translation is CASSLAEGEAFF.

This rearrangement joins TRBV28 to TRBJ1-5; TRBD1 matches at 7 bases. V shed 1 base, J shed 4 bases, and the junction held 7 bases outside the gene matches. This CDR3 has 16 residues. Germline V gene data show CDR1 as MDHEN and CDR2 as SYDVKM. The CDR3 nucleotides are TGTGCCAGCAGTTTATTTACGACAGGGACGAATCAGCCCCAGCATTTT. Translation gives CASSLFTTGTNQPQHF. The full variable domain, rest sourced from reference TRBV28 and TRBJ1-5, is DVKVTQSSRYLVKRTGEKVFLECVQDMDHENMFWYRQDPGLGLRLIYFSYDVKMKEKGDIPEGYSVSREKKERFSLILESASTNQTSMYLCASSLFTTGTNQPQHFGDGTRLSIL.

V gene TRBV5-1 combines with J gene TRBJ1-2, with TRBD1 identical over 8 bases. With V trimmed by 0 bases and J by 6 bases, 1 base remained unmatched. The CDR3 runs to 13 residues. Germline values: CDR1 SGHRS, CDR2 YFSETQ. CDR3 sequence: CASSLGQGNGYTF. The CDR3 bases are TGCGCCAGCAGCTTGGGACAGGGGAATGGCTACACCTTC.

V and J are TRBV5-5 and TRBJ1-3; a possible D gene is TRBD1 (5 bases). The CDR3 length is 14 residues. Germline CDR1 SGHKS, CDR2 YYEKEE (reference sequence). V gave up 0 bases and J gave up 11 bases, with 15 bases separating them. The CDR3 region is CASSLEQAVSSIYF. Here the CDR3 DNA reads TGTGCCAGCAGCTTGGAACAGGCGGTCTCCTCCATATATTTT.

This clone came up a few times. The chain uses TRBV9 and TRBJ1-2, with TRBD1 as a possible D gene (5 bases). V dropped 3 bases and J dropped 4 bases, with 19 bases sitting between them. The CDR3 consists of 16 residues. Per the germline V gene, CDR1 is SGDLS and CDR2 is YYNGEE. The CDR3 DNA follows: TGTGCCAGCAGCGCCTCCCTAGGGGTTGGTAGCTATGGCTACACCTTC. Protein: CASSASLGVGSYGYTF.

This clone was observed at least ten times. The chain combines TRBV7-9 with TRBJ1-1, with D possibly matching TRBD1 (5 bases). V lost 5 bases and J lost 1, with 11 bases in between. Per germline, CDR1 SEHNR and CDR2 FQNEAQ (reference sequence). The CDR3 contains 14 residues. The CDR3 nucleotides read TGTGCCAGCAGCAGGGACGTAGAGAACACTGAAGCTTTCTTT. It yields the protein CASSRDVENTEAFF.

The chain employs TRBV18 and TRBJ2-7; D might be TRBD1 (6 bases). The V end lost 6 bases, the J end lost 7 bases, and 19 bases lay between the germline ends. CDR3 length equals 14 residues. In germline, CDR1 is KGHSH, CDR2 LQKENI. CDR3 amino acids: CASSQTMTGGEQYF. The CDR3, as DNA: TGTGCCAGCTCCCAAACAATGACAGGTGGGGAGCAGTACTTC.

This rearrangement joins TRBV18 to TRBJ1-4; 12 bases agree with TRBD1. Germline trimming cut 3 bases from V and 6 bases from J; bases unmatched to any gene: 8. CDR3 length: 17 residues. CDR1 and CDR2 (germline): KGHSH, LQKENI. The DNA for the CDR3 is TGTGCCAGCTCACCCGGGACAGGGGGCGTCGGTGATGAAAAACTGTTTTTT. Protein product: CASSPGTGGVGDEKLFF. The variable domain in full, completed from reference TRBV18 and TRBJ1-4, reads NAGVMQNPRHLVRRRGQEARLRCSPMKGHSHVYWYRQLPEEGLKFMVYLQKENIIDESGMPKERFSAEFPKEGPSILRIQQVVRGDSAAYFCASSPGTGGVGDEKLFFGSGTQLSVL.

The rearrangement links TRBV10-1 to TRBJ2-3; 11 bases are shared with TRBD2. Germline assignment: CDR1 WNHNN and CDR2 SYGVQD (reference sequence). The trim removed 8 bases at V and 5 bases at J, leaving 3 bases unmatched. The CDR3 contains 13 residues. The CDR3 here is CASSTSGEDTQYF. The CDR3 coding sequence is TGCGCCAGCTCGACTAGCGGGGAAGATACGCAGTATTTT.

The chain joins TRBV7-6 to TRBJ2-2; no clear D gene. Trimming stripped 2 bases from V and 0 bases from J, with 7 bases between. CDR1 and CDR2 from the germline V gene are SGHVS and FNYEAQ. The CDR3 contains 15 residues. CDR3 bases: TGTGCCAGCAGCTTATACAGCACGAACACCGGGGAGCTGTTTTTT. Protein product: CASSLYSTNTGELFF.

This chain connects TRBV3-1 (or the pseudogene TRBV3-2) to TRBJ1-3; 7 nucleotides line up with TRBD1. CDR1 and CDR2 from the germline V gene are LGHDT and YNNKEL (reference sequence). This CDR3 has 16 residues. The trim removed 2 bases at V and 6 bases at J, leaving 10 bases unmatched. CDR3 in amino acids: CASSQFVTGIKNTIYF. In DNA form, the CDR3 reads TGTGCCAGCAGCCAATTCGTGACAGGGATTAAAAACACCATATATTTT.

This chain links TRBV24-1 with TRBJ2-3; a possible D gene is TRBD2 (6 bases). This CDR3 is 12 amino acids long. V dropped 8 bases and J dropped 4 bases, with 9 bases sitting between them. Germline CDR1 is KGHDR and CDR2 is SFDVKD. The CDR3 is CATKGLSDTQYF. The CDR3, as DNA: TGTGCCACCAAGGGACTTTCAGATACGCAGTATTTT.

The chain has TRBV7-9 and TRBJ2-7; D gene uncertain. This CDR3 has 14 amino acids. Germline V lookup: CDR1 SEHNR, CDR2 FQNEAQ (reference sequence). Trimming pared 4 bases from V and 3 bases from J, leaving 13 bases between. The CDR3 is CASSSTSSYYEQYF. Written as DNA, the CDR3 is TGTGCCAGCAGCTCGACAAGCTCCTACTACGAGCAGTACTTC.

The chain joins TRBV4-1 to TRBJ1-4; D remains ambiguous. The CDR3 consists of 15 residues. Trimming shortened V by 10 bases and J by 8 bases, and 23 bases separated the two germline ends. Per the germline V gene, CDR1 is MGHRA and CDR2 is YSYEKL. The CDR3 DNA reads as TGCGCCACCTCCGAGGGAGACGGAGGAGGGGAAAAACTGTTTTTT. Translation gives CATSEGDGGGEKLFF.

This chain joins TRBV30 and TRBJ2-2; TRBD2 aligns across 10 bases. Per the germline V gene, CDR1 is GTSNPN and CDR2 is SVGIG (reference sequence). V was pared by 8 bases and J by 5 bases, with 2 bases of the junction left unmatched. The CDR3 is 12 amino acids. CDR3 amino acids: CAQRGGTGELFF. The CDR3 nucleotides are TGTGCCCAGCGGGGGGGTACCGGGGAGCTGTTTTTT.

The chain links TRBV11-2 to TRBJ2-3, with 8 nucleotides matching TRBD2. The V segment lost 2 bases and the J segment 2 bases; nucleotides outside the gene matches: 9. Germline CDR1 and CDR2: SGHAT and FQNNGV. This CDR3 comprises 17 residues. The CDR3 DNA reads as TGTGCCAGCAGCTTAAGCCCCTTGCGGGGGGCCACAGATACGCAGTATTTT. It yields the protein CASSLSPLRGATDTQYF.